One and the same sample provided the 6 T cell receptor beta chains below, sequenced in a study of T cells in Graves' hyperthyroidism and ophthalmopathy. TCR beta CDR3 sequences were amplified from RNA transcripts. When the TCR CDR3 underwent first-round RT-PCR, the HTBI primer set was used. From the multiplex PCR reads, TCRdb called clonotypes with MiXCR, one entry per CDR3 protein. The sample includes 500,000 to 750,000 distinct CDR3 sequences, 14% seen only once; the top ten take roughly 7%. The source material was blood. Receptors were obtained from a young woman with Graves' ophthalmopathy.

The chain recombines TRBV6-6 with TRBJ2-1; TRBD2 is a possible D gene (6 bases). Germline V gene data show CDR1 as MNHNY and CDR2 as SVGAGI (reference sequence). The ends were cut back, 2 bases at V and 7 bases at J, with 36 bases in the middle. The CDR3 consists of 22 residues. The CDR3 DNA reads as TGTGCCAGCAGTTACCTCCTTAGGGATCGGGGGAGATCGGCGGGACGGGGGAATGAGCAGTTCTTC. Encoded protein: CASSYLLRDRGRSAGRGNEQFF.

CDR3 amino acids: CASRADRGASYEQYF. Written as DNA, the CDR3 is TGTGCCAGCAGAGCGGACAGGGGGGCTTCCTACGAGCAGTACTTC. This rearrangement joins TRBV6-1 to TRBJ2-7; 10 positions agree with TRBD1. The CDR3 runs to 15 residues. CDR1 MNHNS and CDR2 SASEGT come from the germline V gene. J gave up 1 base and V 6 bases, and 6 bases lay outside the gene matches.

This clonotype was detected ten times or more. V gene TRBV7-6 combines with J gene TRBJ2-1; D unclear. V gave up 2 bases and J gave up 6 bases, with 5 bases separating them. Looked up from germline, CDR1 is SGHVS and CDR2 is FNYEAQ. The CDR3 is 12 residues long. CDR3 coding DNA: TGTGCCAGCAGCTTATCCCCCAATGAGCAGTTCTTC. This gives the protein CASSLSPNEQFF.

This clonotype was recorded at least ten times. V gene TRBV18 combines with J gene TRBJ2-7, with no clear D. Germline V gives CDR1 KGHSH, CDR2 LQKENI. The CDR3 consists of 15 residues. V lost 0 bases and J 0 bases, leaving 9 bases between the germline ends. This CDR3 reads CASSPPGRPSYEQYF. As DNA, the CDR3 is TGTGCCAGCTCACCACCGGGCCGCCCCTCCTACGAGCAGTACTTC. The variable domain in full, completed from reference TRBV18 and TRBJ2-7, reads NAGVMQNPRHLVRRRGQEARLRCSPMKGHSHVYWYRQLPEEGLKFMVYLQKENIIDESGMPKERFSAEFPKEGPSILRIQQVVRGDSAAYFCASSPPGRPSYEQYFGPGTRLTVT.

This clonotype was seen repeatedly, ten times or more. The chain is built from TRBV4-3 and TRBJ2-3; the D gene is possibly TRBD1 (5 bases). Trimming removed 0 bases at V and 0 bases at J, with 13 bases between. The CDR3 consists of 17 residues. In germline, CDR1 is LGHNA, CDR2 YSLEER. The CDR3 loop reads CASSQDLEQASTDTQYF. Here the CDR3 DNA reads TGCGCCAGCAGCCAAGATCTGGAACAGGCGAGCACAGATACGCAGTATTTT.

This clonotype occurred many times. The chain uses TRBV28 and TRBJ2-7; D is undetermined. Trimming shortened V by 3 bases and J by 2 bases, and 11 bases separated the two germline ends. The CDR3 contains 14 residues. CDR1 and CDR2 (germline): MDHEN, SYDVKM. CDR3 bases: TGTGCCAGCAGTTTGAGGCAGTCCCCCTACGAGCAGTACTTC. Translation: CASSLRQSPYEQYF. Based on the CDR3 plus reference TRBV28 and TRBJ2-7, the full variable domain is DVKVTQSSRYLVKRTGEKVFLECVQDMDHENMFWYRQDPGLGLRLIYFSYDVKMKEKGDIPEGYSVSREKKERFSLILESASTNQTSMYLCASSLRQSPYEQYFGPGTRLTVT.